This TCR beta chain was identified in a study of T cells in Graves' hyperthyroidism and ophthalmopathy. Broader study findings: Most expanded thyroid clonotypes above 0.001 recurred in blood. For ophthalmopathy, model prediction preceded onset by a median around 7 months.

Of note for this clonotype: Its antigen is not known.

CDR1 is GTSNPN and CDR2 is SVGIG in the germline V gene (reference sequence). The CDR3 covers 14 residues. V gave up 0 bases and J gave up 1 base, with 9 bases separating them. RNA transcripts served as the template for amplifying TCR beta CDR3 regions. Initially, a first-round RT-PCR of the TCR CDR3 employed the HTBI primer set. MiXCR, run by TCRdb on the multiplex PCR reads, gives a single entry per CDR3 protein. The sample holds about 290,000 distinct CDR3 sequences, more than 15% seen once. The sequence was collected from a woman aged 55-69 years with Graves' ophthalmopathy. V usage is TRBV30 and J usage is TRBJ2-5; D unresolved. The material sequenced was blood. This CDR3 reads CAWSVGRLQETQYF. Written as DNA, the CDR3 is TGTGCCTGGAGTGTAGGACGGCTCCAAGAGACCCAGTACTTC.